This TCR beta chain was recovered during a study of identical twins. The V gene end was trimmed by 6 bases and the J gene end by 4 bases; junction bases not matched to a gene: 12. This CDR3 comprises 15 residues. Healthy Caucasian individuals made up all the donors. Study-wide results and limits: Monozygotic twins shared more out-of-frame TCR alpha than recombination models predicted. Researchers reported weaker excess twin sharing in beta out-of-frame sequences.

TCRdb reprocessed the 5' RACE reads with MiXCR, giving one entry per CDR3 protein. In the table there are approximately 630,000 distinct CDR3 sequences, just over 7% of which are singletons. Note on this clonotype: Its target is not known.

The data were also submitted as part of a second study, on yellow fever vaccine responses in identical twins.

The sequencing input was PBMCs. This TCR was recovered from a woman between 18 and 30 years old in good health. The chain is built from TRBV12-3 or TRBV12-4 and TRBJ2-7; 7 bases are a match to TRBD1. CDR3 sequence reads: CASRGVRDRRYEQYF. DNA for the CDR3: TGTGCCAGCAGGGGAGTCCGGGACAGAAGATACGAGCAGTACTTC.